Each of the 2 T cell receptor beta chains below was sequenced from the same sample in a study of T cell responses to AZD1222 COVID-19 vaccine. TCRdb's table, derived via immunoSEQ multiplex PCR, lists solely in-frame clones and lacks some. The repertoire consists of around 140,000 clones, with around nine tenths occurring once and the leading ten covering around 5.9%. The sequenced sample was peripheral blood, obtained on day 0 of AZD1222 vaccination. The source is an adult in good health.

This sequence joins TRBV27 and TRBJ1-1, with D tentatively TRBD1 (5 bases). V shed 2 bases and J shed 2 bases, with 9 bases lying between them. CDR1 and CDR2 (germline): MNHEY, SMNVEV (reference sequence). This CDR3 has 14 amino acids. The DNA of the CDR3 is TGTGCCAGCAGTTTAAGGCAGGGAAACACTGAAGCTTTCTTT. It yields the protein CASSLRQGNTEAFF.

The genes are TRBV4-3 and TRBJ2-3, with D perhaps matching TRBD1 (5 bases). V shed 0 bases and J shed 2 bases, with 12 bases lying between them. Germline CDR1 reads LGHNA; CDR2 reads YSLEER. The length of the CDR3 is 16 residues. As DNA, the CDR3 is TGCGCCAGCAGCCAAGAATCCCACAGGCCCACAGATACGCAGTATTTT. Its translation: CASSQESHRPTDTQYF.